This is a list of T cell receptor beta chains from one sample in a study of blood T cell repertoires in COVID-19. Repertoires were generated with immunoSEQ multiplex PCR, while TCRdb's copy carries only in-frame clones and drops some. The table shows more than 450,000 clones, with around 90% occurring only once. Sequenced material: PBMCs or T cells enriched from blood (not recorded which). The origin of the receptors is a young woman who had recovered from COVID-19. The CDR3 runs from the conserved cysteine through the conserved F or W. The D gene is left open where the match is weak.

J	V	D	DNA	CDR3
TRBJ1-5	TRBV18	NA	TGTGCCAGCTCAAAAAACGGGGGCGCGGGGGAGCCCCAGCATTTT	CASSKNGGAGEPQHF
TRBJ1-6	TRBV6-6	NA	TGTGCCAGCAGTCTTCTAGGCCGATCTTTAAATTCACCCCTCCACTTT	CASSLLGRSLNSPLHF
TRBJ2-3	TRBV12-5	TRBD2	TGTGCTAGTGGCTCCGGACTAGCGGGAAGCACAGATACGCAGTATTTT	CASGSGLAGSTDTQYF
TRBJ1-1	TRBV6-5	NA	TGTGCCAGTAGATTGGGTCCCTCGGGAAGAACTGAAGCTTTCTTT	CASRLGPSGRTEAFF
TRBJ1-1	TRBV5-1	NA	TGCGCCAGCAGATGGGAGGGGGACACTGAAGCTTTCTTT	CASRWEGDTEAFF
TRBJ1-6	TRBV2	NA	TGTGCCAGCAGACAACCAACTAATTCACCCCTCCACTTT	CASRQPTNSPLHF
TRBJ2-7	TRBV6-5	NA	TGTGCCAGCAGTAGGACAGAGGGTGGCTCCTACGAGCAGTACTTC	CASSRTEGGSYEQYF
TRBJ2-2	TRBV11-2	NA	TGTGCCAGCAGCTTATTACAGGGGAACACCGGGGAGCTGTTTTTT	CASSLLQGNTGELFF
TRBJ2-1	TRBV12-3/TRBV12-4	NA	TGTGCCAGCAGTTACGGACCGGGGGTTGAGCAGTTCTTC	CASSYGPGVEQFF
TRBJ2-5	TRBV9	TRBD2	TGTGCCAGCAGCCCTAGCGGGGGGGACCAAGAGACCCAGTACTTC	CASSPSGGDQETQYF
TRBJ1-2	TRBV5-1	NA	TGCGCCAGCAGCTTGGACACAATGAAGACCTTC	CASSLDTMKTF
TRBJ1-2	TRBV10-3	TRBD1	TGTGCCATCAGTGAGACAGGGGCGGCAAATGGCTACACCTTC	CAISETGAANGYTF
TRBJ2-7	TRBV12-1	NA	TGTGCCAGCAGCTTTACAGGGGTGGGCTCCTACGAGCAGTACTTC	CASSFTGVGSYEQYF
TRBJ2-1	TRBV5-1	TRBD2	TGCGCCAGCAGCTTGGAAGGGACTAGCGGACTTTGGGATGAGCAGTTCTTC	CASSLEGTSGLWDEQFF
TRBJ1-2	TRBV5-1	NA	TGCGCCAGCAGCTTGGTTGGGCGGGGGGAGAACTATGGCTACACCTTC	CASSLVGRGENYGYTF
TRBJ1-3	TRBV18	NA	TGTGCCAGCTCCCCGGACGACTACCGGGACTTTGGACCCTCTGGAAACACCATATATTTT	CASSPDDYRDFGPSGNTIYF
TRBJ2-5	TRBV7-8	TRBD2	TGTGCCAGCAGCTTAATAGCGGGGGGCCTCCAAGAGACCCAGTACTTC	CASSLIAGGLQETQYF
TRBJ1-4	TRBV4-1	NA	TGCGCCAGCAGCCAACCCTTCGGGAGGACAACTAATGAAAAACTGTTTTTT	CASSQPFGRTTNEKLFF